This T cell receptor (beta chain) derives from a study of CD8+ T cells in alopecia areata. Cutaneous lymph nodes were pooled and cells sorted by CD4, CD8alpha, NKG2D, NKG2ACE and more. Per the germline V gene, CDR1 is LGHNA and CDR2 is YNLKQL (reference sequence). This CDR3 contains 14 residues. Study-level findings and limits: Sequencing of scalp tissue also captures the resident alphabeta T cells of normal skin. Higher clonality than in normal scalp was seen in lesional scalp, especially alopecia totalis/universalis.

Investigators isolated RNA and reverse transcribed it into cDNA to act as the sequencing template. Generated by immunoSEQ multiplex PCR, the TCRdb table keeps only in-frame clones and is missing some. Singletons are absent from the sample, which has 5,000 to 7,000 clones. This clone was seen ten or more times. What it binds is not known. Each gene name is a mouse one. The read halts 4 residues ahead of the CDR3 end, with the missing end drawn from the germline J gene. This TCR came from a C3H/HeJ mouse with alopecia areata. This strain has MHC haplotype H2-k. The sequenced sample was CD8+ T cells sorted from a lymph node. This chain joins TRBV5 and TRBJ2-7; tentatively, D is TRBD1 (5 bases). This chain's CDR3 is CASSQAPFRDEQYF. CDR3 bases read: TGTGCCAGCAGCCAAGCCCCCTTCAGGGAT.